This entry is about one TCR beta chain. Sequenced by immunoSEQ multiplex PCR; TCRdb stores in-frame clones only, minus some. The table records around 200,000 clones, roughly four fifths of them present only once. This entry is derived from a study of blood T cell repertoires in COVID-19. The CDR3 spans 17 residues. Germline CDR1 and CDR2: MGHRA and YSYEKL. V lost 0 bases and J lost 5; bases outside the gene matches: 9. Sequencing was carried out using PBMCs or T cells enriched from blood (not recorded which). V usage is TRBV4-1 and J usage is TRBJ2-5; TRBD1 matches 10 bases. The TCR sequence derives from a man aged 40-55 years who had recovered from COVID-19. Here the CDR3 reads CASSQESPGQGKETQYF. DNA for the CDR3: TGCGCCAGCAGCCAAGAGTCGCCGGGACAGGGGAAGGAGACCCAGTACTTC.